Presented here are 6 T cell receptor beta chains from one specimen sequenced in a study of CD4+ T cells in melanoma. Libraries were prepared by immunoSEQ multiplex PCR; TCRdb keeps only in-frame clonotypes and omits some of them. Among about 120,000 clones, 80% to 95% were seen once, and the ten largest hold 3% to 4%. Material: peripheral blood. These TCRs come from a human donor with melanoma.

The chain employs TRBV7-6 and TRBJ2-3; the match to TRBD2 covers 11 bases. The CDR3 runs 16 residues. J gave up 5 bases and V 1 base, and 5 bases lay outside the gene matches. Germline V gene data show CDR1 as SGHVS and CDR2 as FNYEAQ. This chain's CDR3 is CASSLVASGGKDTQYF. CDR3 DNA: TGTGCCAGCAGCTTAGTTGCTAGCGGGGGGAAAGATACGCAGTATTTT.

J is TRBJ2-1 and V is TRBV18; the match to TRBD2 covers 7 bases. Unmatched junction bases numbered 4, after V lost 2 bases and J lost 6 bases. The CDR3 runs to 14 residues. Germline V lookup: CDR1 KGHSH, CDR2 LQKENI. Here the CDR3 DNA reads TGTGCCAGCTCACCAGGGGGGACTACCAATGAGCAGTTCTTC. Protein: CASSPGGTTNEQFF.

CDR3 loop: CAWRKSVNTEAFF. CDR3 sequence (DNA): TGTGCCTGGAGGAAATCAGTGAACACTGAAGCTTTCTTT. The rearrangement links TRBV30 to TRBJ1-1; D gene unclear. The CDR3 length is 13 residues. Per the germline V gene, CDR1 is GTSNPN and CDR2 is SVGIG (reference sequence). Between the trimmed V and J ends, which lost 3 bases and 0 bases, there was a span of 8 bases.

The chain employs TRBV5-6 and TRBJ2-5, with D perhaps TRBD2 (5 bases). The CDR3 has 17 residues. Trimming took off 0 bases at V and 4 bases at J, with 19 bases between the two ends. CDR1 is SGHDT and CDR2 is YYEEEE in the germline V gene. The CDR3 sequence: CASSLGGLSMRRETQYF. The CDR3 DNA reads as TGTGCCAGCAGCTTGGGAGGGTTGAGTATGAGGAGAGAGACCCAGTACTTC.

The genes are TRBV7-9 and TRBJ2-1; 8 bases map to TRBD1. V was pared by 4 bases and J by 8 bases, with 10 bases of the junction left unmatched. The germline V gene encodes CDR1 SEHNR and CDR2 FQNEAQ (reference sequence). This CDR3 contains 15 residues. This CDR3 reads CASSSGQALEHEQFF. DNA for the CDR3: TGTGCCAGCAGCTCGGGACAGGCCTTAGAACATGAGCAGTTCTTC.

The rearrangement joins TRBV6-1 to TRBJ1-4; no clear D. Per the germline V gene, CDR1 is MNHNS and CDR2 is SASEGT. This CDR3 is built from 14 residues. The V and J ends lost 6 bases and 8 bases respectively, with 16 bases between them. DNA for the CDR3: TGTGCCAGCAGCGAACGGGGAGGTGACGAAAAACTGTTTTTT. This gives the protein CASSERGGDEKLFF.